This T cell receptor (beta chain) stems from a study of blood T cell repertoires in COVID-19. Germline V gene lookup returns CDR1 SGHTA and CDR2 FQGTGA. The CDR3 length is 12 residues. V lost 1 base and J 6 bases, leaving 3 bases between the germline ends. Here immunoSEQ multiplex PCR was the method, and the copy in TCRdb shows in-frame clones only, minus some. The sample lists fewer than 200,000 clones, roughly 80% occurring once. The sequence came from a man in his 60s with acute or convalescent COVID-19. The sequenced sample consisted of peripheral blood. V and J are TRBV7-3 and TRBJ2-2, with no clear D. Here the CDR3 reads CASSLKPGELFF. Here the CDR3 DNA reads TGTGCCAGCAGCTTAAAGCCCGGGGAGCTGTTTTTT.